This is a list of T cell receptor beta chains from one sample in a study of CD4 and CD8 cells across lung adenocarcinoma regions. Each CDR3 protein gets one entry after TCRdb re-called the PCR reads with MiXCR. The sample holds about 12,000 distinct CDR3 sequences, 40% to 50% seen once. The specimen was CD8+ T cells from the margin of a lung tumor. Receptor source: a male donor with lung adenocarcinoma. The CD4 and CD8 labels of this study may be unreliable. CDR3s include the opening cysteine and the closing phenylalanine or tryptophan. A D gene is named only where the DNA matches it firmly. Expanded clones are given a class, and other clones once, few, many or no size at all.

>once|TRBD2|TRBJ2-1|TRBV7-8
CASSQSAGAGETQFF
TGTGCCAGCAGCCAATCAGCGGGAGCTGGAGAGACCCAGTTCTTC
>few|.|TRBJ2-7|TRBV6-1
CASSPSSRGDEQYF
TGTGCCAGCAGTCCCTCCTCCCGTGGGGACGAGCAGTACTTC
>many|TRBD1|TRBJ1-2|TRBV12-3/TRBV12-4
CASSSGQGYGYTF
TGTGCCAGCAGTTCGGGACAGGGCTATGGCTACACCTTC
>few|.|TRBJ2-6|TRBV6-1
CASTGIGVGSGAYVLSF
.
>.|.|TRBJ2-2|TRBV6-1
CASSREPGPACTGTLFF
TGTGCCAGCAGCCGTGAACCGGGGCCTGCGTGCACCGGGACGCTGTTTTTT
>few|.|TRBJ2-1|TRBV6-1
CASSALGGETQFF
TGTGCCAGCAGTGCCCTCGGGGGAGAGACCCAGTTCTTC
>.|.|TRBJ2-5|TRBV28
CAGSGGRDPETQYF
TGTGCGGGCAGTGGGGGTCGAGACCCAGAGACGCAGTATTTC
>.|.|TRBJ2-1|TRBV6-5
CASSYSTGSGTDEQFF
TGTGCCAGCAGTTACTCAACAGGCTCCGGGACGGATGAGCAGTTCTTC
>.|TRBD2|TRBJ2-5|TRBV7-2
CASSLGRLAGRVVETQYF
TGTGCCAGCAGCTTAGGGAGGCTAGCGGGACGTGTCGTAGAGACCCAGTACTTC
>.|.|TRBJ2-1|TRBV10-3
CATGRGASYEEQFF
TGTGCCACCGGACGGGGTGCGAGCTACGAGGAGCAGTTTTTT
>.|.|TRBJ2-1|TRBV5-1
CASSLGGRSPRTYEQFF
TGCGCCAGCAGCTTGGGCGGACGTTCCCCCCGTACCTACGAGCAGTTCTTC
>.|TRBD1|TRBJ2-4|TRBV5-1
CASSLGQGNIQYF
TGCGCCAGCAGCTTGGGACAGGGGAACATTCAGTACTTC
>.|.|TRBJ2-1|TRBV12-3/TRBV12-4
CASSLPASQETQFF
TGTGCCAGCAGCCTCCCAGCTTCCCAAGAGACCCAGTTCTTC
>.|TRBD1|TRBJ2-5|TRBV6-2/TRBV6-3
CASSYPGQGVETQYF
TGTGCCAGCAGTTACCCGGGACAGGGGGTGGAGACCCAGTACTTC
>.|.|TRBJ2-5|TRBV27
CASRLSWEAEAQSF
TGTGCCAGCAGGCTGTCTTGGGAGGCCGAGGCCCAGTCCTTC
>.|.|TRBJ2-6|TRBV6-1
CASTGIGVGSGSNDQTF
.
>few|TRBD1|TRBJ1-1|TRBV7-9
CASSLGGTGGLNTEAFF
TGTGCCAGCAGCTTAGGAGGGACAGGGGGACTGAACACTGAAGCTTTCTTT